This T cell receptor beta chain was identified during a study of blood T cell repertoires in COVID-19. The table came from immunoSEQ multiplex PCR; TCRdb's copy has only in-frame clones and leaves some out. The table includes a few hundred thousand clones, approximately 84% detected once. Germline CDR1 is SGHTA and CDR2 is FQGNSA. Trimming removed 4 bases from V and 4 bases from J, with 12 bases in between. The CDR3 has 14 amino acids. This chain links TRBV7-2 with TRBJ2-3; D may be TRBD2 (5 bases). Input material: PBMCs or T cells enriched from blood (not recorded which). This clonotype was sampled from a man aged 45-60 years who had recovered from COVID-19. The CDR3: CASSSGRDADTQYF. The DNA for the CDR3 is TGTGCCAGCAGCTCAGGACGGGATGCAGATACGCAGTATTTT.